The 27 T cell receptor beta chains reported below all come from one sample, sequenced in a study of neoadjuvant nivolumab and ipilimumab in lung cancer. Only in-frame clones appear in the TCRdb table, and some are missing; sequencing was by immunoSEQ multiplex PCR. The top ten clones hold approximately 15% of a sample with around 6,000 clones, 65% of them seen once. Sample: tumor tissue, taken after neoadjuvant nivolumab, alone or with ipilimumab, at or shortly before surgery. The receptors come from an adult with non-small cell lung cancer.

J is TRBJ2-1 and V is TRBV7-9; TRBD2 matches 7 bases. The CDR3 loop spans 18 amino acids. The ends lost 6 bases at V and 2 bases at J; junction bases unmatched: 16. In germline, CDR1 is SEHNR, CDR2 FQNEAQ (reference sequence). CDR3 in amino acids: CASSHGAGAPRAYNEQFF. The CDR3 nucleotides read TGTGCCAGCAGTCATGGGGCGGGAGCACCCCGGGCCTACAATGAGCAGTTCTTC.

The V gene is TRBV27, the J gene TRBJ2-1; no clear D gene. The CDR3 totals 12 residues. V lost 6 bases, J lost 10 bases, and 13 bases lay in between. The germline V gene encodes CDR1 MNHEY and CDR2 SMNVEV (reference sequence). The CDR3, as DNA: TGTGCCAGCAGCCCCGTAGCAGGCGAGCAGTTCTTC. It yields the protein CASSPVAGEQFF.

This clone has a handful of counts. This chain uses TRBV9 with TRBJ1-2; TRBD1 is a possible D gene (6 bases). The V end lost 3 bases, the J end lost 0 bases, and 9 bases lay between the germline ends. The CDR3 consists of 14 residues. Germline V lookup: CDR1 SGDLS, CDR2 YYNGEE. The CDR3 DNA is TGTGCCAGCAGCGCCAGGACAGCTAACTATGGCTACACCTTC. Translation: CASSARTANYGYTF.

By sample share, this clone is medium-sized. V and J are TRBV27 and TRBJ2-7; 10 bases line up with TRBD2. This CDR3 has 16 residues. Per the germline V gene, CDR1 is MNHEY and CDR2 is SMNVEV (reference sequence). Trimming removed 6 bases from V and 6 bases from J; junction bases left unmatched: 14. The CDR3 loop is CASSFPLAGGWSEQYF. CDR3 bases: TGTGCCAGCAGCTTCCCTTTAGCGGGAGGCTGGAGCGAGCAGTACTTC.

This clone was observed a handful of times. The chain is built from TRBV7-3 and TRBJ2-7; unclear D gene. CDR3 length: 13 amino acids. V was pared by 5 bases and J by 5 bases, with 13 bases between. CDR1 and CDR2 (germline): SGHTA, FQGTGA. CDR3 region: CASSSGPANEQYF. The CDR3 bases are TGTGCCAGCAGCAGTGGGCCTGCCAACGAGCAGTACTTC.

The chain has TRBV2 and TRBJ1-1; D unresolved. This CDR3 region has 13 residues. Trimming pared 8 bases from V and 5 bases from J, leaving 15 bases between. Germline CDR1 is SNHLY and CDR2 is FYNNEI. DNA for the CDR3: TGTGCCAGCTCTGGCCTGAGGAGGACTGAAGCTTTCTTT. Protein sequence: CASSGLRRTEAFF.

The chain uses TRBV7-2 and TRBJ2-7; 10 bases agree with TRBD1. Germline V gene lookup returns CDR1 SGHTA and CDR2 FQGNSA. V gave up 6 bases and J gave up 5 bases; unmatched junction bases: 7. The CDR3 is 14 residues long. The CDR3 sequence is CASSKRQGANEQYF. CDR3 nucleotides: TGTGCCAGCAGTAAGAGACAGGGGGCTAACGAGCAGTACTTC.

The rearrangement links TRBV6-5 to TRBJ2-7; 8 positions agree with TRBD1. This CDR3 comprises 15 residues. CDR1 and CDR2 (germline): MNHEY, SVGAGI. The ends lost 2 bases at V and 1 base at J; junction bases unmatched: 4. The CDR3 DNA reads as TGTGCCAGCAGTTACGGGCAGGGGGCTTCCTACGAGCAGTACTTC. Translation gives CASSYGQGASYEQYF.

The chain employs TRBV5-4 and TRBJ2-7, with a possible D match to TRBD1 (6 bases). There are 14 residues in the CDR3. The V end was cut by 4 bases, the J end by 7 bases, with 18 bases between. Germline V lookup: CDR1 SGHNT, CDR2 YYREEE (reference sequence). The CDR3 coding sequence is TGTGCCAGCAGCCACTCGGACAGCCCGGGAGAGCAGTACTTC. It is translated as CASSHSDSPGEQYF.

V is TRBV7-2 and J is TRBJ2-3; 7 positions match TRBD2. Looked up from germline, CDR1 is SGHTA and CDR2 is FQGNSA. The V and J ends lost 2 bases and 5 bases, in that order; junction bases with no gene match: 4. The CDR3 sequence is 14 residues long. The CDR3 bases are TGTGCCAGCAGCTTATTGACTAGCCAAGATACGCAGTATTTT. Protein: CASSLLTSQDTQYF. The full variable domain, completed using reference TRBV7-2 and TRBJ2-3, is GAGVSQSPSNKVTEKGKDVELRCDPISGHTALYWYRQSLGQGLEFLIYFQGNSAPDKSGLPSDRFSAERTGGSVSTLTIQRTQQEDSAVYLCASSLLTSQDTQYFGPGTRLTVL.

This chain connects TRBV5-5 to TRBJ2-7; D not certain. V shed 1 base and J shed 1 base, with 6 bases lying between them. CDR3 length equals 13 residues. The germline V gene has CDR1 SGHKS and CDR2 YYEKEE (reference sequence). The CDR3 loop is CASSLLPSYEQYF. For the CDR3, the DNA is TGTGCCAGCAGCTTGCTACCTTCCTACGAGCAGTACTTC.

This clone was picked up one time. The chain's CDR3 is CASSLSGNTIYF. The CDR3 region has the DNA TGTGCCAGCAGCTTAAGTGGAAACACCATATATTTT. The chain employs TRBV7-8 and TRBJ1-3, with D unresolved. CDR1 and CDR2 (germline): SGHVS, FQNEAQ. The CDR3 is 12 amino acids. Trimming took 2 bases from V and 3 from J, leaving 2 bases between them.

The gene calls are TRBV5-1 and TRBJ2-5, with D possibly TRBD1 on 6 matching bases. The CDR3 sequence is 19 residues long. V was trimmed by 4 bases and J by 2 bases, leaving 27 bases between them. CDR1 is SGHRS and CDR2 is YFSETQ in the germline V gene. The CDR3 bases are TGCGCCAGCAGCCGTCCATCCAGGGGCGCGATAGATGGGCAAGAGACCCAGTACTTC. Its protein is CASSRPSRGAIDGQETQYF.

This clone was recorded a few times. The J gene is TRBJ1-4, the V gene TRBV6-1; TRBD1 matches at 8 bases. CDR1 is MNHNS and CDR2 is SASEGT in the germline V gene. This CDR3 contains 14 residues. Losses at the gene ends were 6 bases for V and 5 bases for J; bases not matched to a gene: 5. The CDR3 is CASSWTGPNEKLFF. In DNA form, the CDR3 reads TGTGCCAGCAGCTGGACAGGGCCGAATGAAAAACTGTTTTTT.

The chain couples TRBV7-2 to TRBJ2-1, with 12 bases fitting TRBD2. The germline V gene encodes CDR1 SGHTA and CDR2 FQGNSA. J was trimmed by 5 bases and V by 5 bases; bases with no gene match: 4. This CDR3 is built from 15 residues. The CDR3 loop reads CASSPTSGGHNEQFF. The CDR3 DNA reads TGTGCCAGCAGCCCGACTAGCGGGGGACACAATGAGCAGTTCTTC. The full variable domain, in which reference TRBV7-2 and TRBJ2-1 provide the parts outside the CDR3, is GAGVSQSPSNKVTEKGKDVELRCDPISGHTALYWYRQSLGQGLEFLIYFQGNSAPDKSGLPSDRFSAERTGGSVSTLTIQRTQQEDSAVYLCASSPTSGGHNEQFFGPGTRLTVL.

This clone was picked up one time. CDR3 loop: CASSQVGVDEKLFF. The CDR3 DNA is TGTGCCAGCAGCCAAGTAGGGGTTGACGAAAAACTGTTTTTT. The rearrangement links TRBV14 to TRBJ1-4, with a tentative D call TRBD1 (5 bases). Trimming took 1 base from V and 8 from J, leaving 11 bases between them. This CDR3 has 14 amino acids. Germline V CDR1 and CDR2: SGHDN, FVKESK.

The V call is TRBV5-6, the J call TRBJ1-2; no clear D gene. The CDR3 spans 14 residues. Trimming removed 0 bases at V and 5 bases at J, with 11 bases between. Germline CDR1 reads SGHDT; CDR2 reads YYEEEE. The CDR3 nucleotides are TGTGCCAGCAGCTTGGGGCGGATCCGGTATGGCTACACCTTC. It is translated as CASSLGRIRYGYTF.

The chain is built from TRBV14 and TRBJ2-1, with no clear D. V shed 0 bases and J shed 4 bases, with 4 bases lying between them. Germline V lookup: CDR1 SGHDN, CDR2 FVKESK. The CDR3 runs 13 residues. Written as DNA, the CDR3 is TGTGCCAGCAGCCAAGAGAGGTACAATGAGCAGTTCTTC. This translates into CASSQERYNEQFF.

The chain combines TRBV2 with TRBJ2-3; D call uncertain. The CDR3 has 14 amino acids. The germline V gene has CDR1 SNHLY and CDR2 FYNNEI. Trimming took 6 bases from V and 1 from J, leaving 11 bases between them. CDR3 sequence: CASSLMDGTDTQYF. CDR3 nucleotide sequence: TGTGCCAGCAGCCTTATGGACGGCACAGATACGCAGTATTTT.

V and J are TRBV5-1 and TRBJ1-2; TRBD1 matches 9 bases. The CDR3 is made up of 15 amino acids. Germline CDR1 is SGHRS and CDR2 is YFSETQ. J lost 4 bases, V lost 1 base, and 5 bases had no gene match. CDR3 protein: CASSLTGGWIYGYTF. As DNA, the CDR3 is TGCGCCAGCAGCTTGACAGGGGGCTGGATCTATGGCTACACCTTC.

Only one count was recorded for this clone. The CDR3: CASSVGDYRQETQYF. The DNA of the CDR3 is TGTGCCAGCAGCGTAGGGGACTACCGTCAAGAGACCCAGTACTTC. V usage is TRBV9 and J usage is TRBJ2-5; 7 bases are shared with TRBD2. Trimming took 0 bases from V and 2 from J; bases not matched to a gene: 4. The germline CDR1 and CDR2 sequences are SGDLS and YYNGEE. The CDR3 totals 15 residues.

The chain recombines TRBV11-2 with TRBJ2-2; D unclear. The CDR3 contains 14 residues. The V gene lost 3 bases and the J gene lost 5 bases, with 10 bases spanning the gap. Per the germline V gene, CDR1 is SGHAT and CDR2 is FQNNGV. The chain's CDR3 is CASSFSSGTGELFF. CDR3 DNA: TGTGCCAGCAGCTTCTCCAGTGGGACCGGGGAGCTGTTTTTT.

This chain links TRBV5-1 with TRBJ2-7; 10 nucleotides agree with TRBD2. The CDR3 length is 14 residues. The V gene end was trimmed by 0 bases and the J gene end by 3 bases; junction bases not matched to a gene: 0. CDR1 is SGHRS and CDR2 is YFSETQ in the germline V gene. The CDR3 nucleotides are TGCGCCAGCAGCTTGGGGACTAGCGGCTACGAGCAGTACTTC. Protein product: CASSLGTSGYEQYF.

This chain links TRBV30 with TRBJ2-7; possible D gene TRBD2, 5 bases. The CDR3 totals 11 residues. The germline CDR1 and CDR2 sequences are GTSNPN and SVGIG (reference sequence). The V end was cut by 8 bases, the J end by 3 bases, with 11 bases between. CDR3 DNA: TGTGCCGCGGTAGCGAACTACGAGCAGTACTTC. Amino acid sequence: CAAVANYEQYF.

DNA for the CDR3: TGTGCCAGTAAGCCGGAAGTGGCTGAGGAGACCCAGTACTTC. Translation gives CASKPEVAEETQYF. The chain has TRBV19 and TRBJ2-5; D unclear. This CDR3 spans 14 amino acids. Per germline, CDR1 LNHDA and CDR2 SQIVND (reference sequence). V lost 7 bases, J lost 5 bases, and 17 bases lay in between.

The chain combines TRBV7-9 with TRBJ2-3; 12 positions agree with TRBD2. The CDR3 runs to 18 residues. The germline V gene encodes CDR1 SEHNR and CDR2 FQNEAQ (reference sequence). Unmatched junction bases numbered 8, after V lost 2 bases and J lost 2 bases. The DNA of the CDR3 is TGTGCCAGCAGCTTATCTAGAGGACTAGCGGGGTTCACAGATACGCAGTATTTT. It yields the protein CASSLSRGLAGFTDTQYF.

This clone appeared a few times. The V call is TRBV20-1, the J call TRBJ1-2, with D unresolved. Trimming removed 2 bases from V and 10 bases from J, with 8 bases in between. The CDR3 is made up of 10 amino acids. CDR1 DFQATT and CDR2 SNEGSKA come from the germline V gene (reference sequence). CDR3 bases: TGCAGTGCTAGAACGATGGCCTACACCTTC. Residues: CSARTMAYTF.